The 23 T cell receptor beta chains given below trace back to one sample, sequenced in a study of OX40 agonist ivuxolimab in advanced cancers. Using immunoSEQ multiplex PCR, the repertoire was profiled, and TCRdb retains in-frame clones only, with some absent. Of 30,000 to 45,000 clones listed, approximately 79% are singletons. This material consisted of CD4+ or CD8+ T cells sorted from blood, taken in a trial of the OX40 agonist ivuxolimab. These TCRs come from an adult with an advanced solid tumor such as melanoma, head and neck, liver or kidney cancer.

The sample holds one count of this clone. The CDR3 DNA follows: TGTGCCAGCAGCCCCTGGGACGGCTACACCTTC. Protein: CASSPWDGYTF. This chain connects TRBV26 to TRBJ1-2. TRBV26 is a listed pseudogene. CDR3 size: 11 residues.

This chain uses TRBV18 with TRBJ2-7, with D perhaps TRBD1 (6 bases). Trimming took 2 bases from V and 3 from J, leaving 14 bases between them. The CDR3 has 15 residues. Germline values: CDR1 KGHSH, CDR2 LQKENI. CDR3 in amino acids: CASSPGTPRGYEQYF. Here the CDR3 DNA reads TGTGCCAGCTCACCAGGGACCCCCAGGGGCTACGAGCAGTACTTC.

The chain couples TRBV7-6 to TRBJ1-5; the match to TRBD1 covers 8 bases. The CDR3 runs 14 residues. The junction had 5 bases not matched to a gene; V was cut back by 5 bases and J by 5 bases. Germline V gives CDR1 SGHVS, CDR2 FNYEAQ. CDR3 DNA: TGTGCCAGCAGCCCCTTGACAGGGGATCAGCCCCAGCATTTT. It translates to CASSPLTGDQPQHF.

The chain has TRBV19 and TRBJ2-5, with TRBD2 matching over 11 bases. The V gene's germline CDR1 is LNHDA and CDR2 SQIVND (reference sequence). The CDR3 covers 15 residues. Germline trimming cut 7 bases from V and 1 base from J; bases unmatched to any gene: 5. The CDR3 is CASMGTSGFQETQYF. CDR3 in DNA: TGTGCCAGTATGGGGACTAGCGGATTCCAAGAGACCCAGTACTTC. The whole variable domain, filled in from reference TRBV19 and TRBJ2-5, reads DGGITQSPKYLFRKEGQNVTLSCEQNLNHDAMYWYRQDPGQGLRLIYYSQIVNDFQKGDIAEGYSVSREKKESFPLTVTSAQKNPTAFYLCASMGTSGFQETQYFGPGTRLLVL.

This clone was observed a single time. Compared with germline, one end of the junction differs, possibly owing to a read error. V gene TRBV7-8 combines with J gene TRBJ1-2, with D unresolved. The CDR3 runs to 13 residues. Germline assignment: CDR1 SGHVS and CDR2 FQNEAQ. The CDR3 nucleotides are TGTGCCAGCAGCTTAGCTCAGCTCTATGGCTGCACCTTC. It codes for CASSLAQLYGCTF.

The chain has TRBV5-1 and TRBJ1-1; D remains ambiguous. This CDR3 has 13 amino acids. Germline V gene data show CDR1 as SGHRS and CDR2 as YFSETQ. V lost 5 bases, J lost 10 bases, and 18 bases lay in between. The DNA for the CDR3 is TGCGCCAGCAGAATGGACGTATCCGGGTTAGCTTTCTTT. Its translation is CASRMDVSGLAFF.

The sample holds a few counts of this clone. V and J are TRBV9 and TRBJ1-3, with unresolved D. Trimming pared 0 bases from V and 7 bases from J, leaving 14 bases between. The germline V gene encodes CDR1 SGDLS and CDR2 YYNGEE. This CDR3 comprises 15 residues. The CDR3 sequence is CASSVAPRSTNTIYF. CDR3 in DNA: TGTGCCAGCAGCGTAGCCCCCCGGTCGACGAACACCATATATTTT.

This clone has a single count. V gene TRBV30 combines with J gene TRBJ2-5, with D hard to call. Trimming removed 0 bases at V and 2 bases at J, with 10 bases between. Germline CDR1 is GTSNPN and CDR2 is SVGIG (reference sequence). The CDR3 covers 14 residues. CDR3 nucleotide sequence: TGTGCCTGGAGTGTGAACTTCATACAAGAGACCCAGTACTTC. Protein sequence: CAWSVNFIQETQYF. Drawing the rest from reference TRBV30 and TRBJ2-5, the complete variable domain is SQTIHQWPATLVQPVGSPLSLECTVEGTSNPNLYWYRQAAGRGLQLLFYSVGIGQISSEVPQNLSASRPQDRQFILSSKKLLLSDSGFYLCAWSVNFIQETQYFGPGTRLLVL.

V and J are TRBV13 and TRBJ2-7, with 11 positions matching TRBD2. V was pared by 4 bases and J by 5 bases, with 7 bases of the junction left unmatched. This CDR3 region has 15 residues. From germline, CDR1 is PRHDT and CDR2 FYEKMQ (reference sequence). The CDR3 DNA follows: TGTGCCAGCAGCTATAGCGGGGGGGCCGTGAACGAGCAGTACTTC. Protein: CASSYSGGAVNEQYF.

The chain employs TRBV30 and TRBJ1-2; tentatively, D is TRBD1 (5 bases). V lost 1 base and J lost 6, with 12 bases in between. Germline V gene data show CDR1 as GTSNPN and CDR2 as SVGIG (reference sequence). The CDR3 has 13 residues. The CDR3 here is CAWSAGLGNGYTF. CDR3 nucleotide sequence: TGTGCCTGGAGTGCGGGACTCGGGAATGGCTACACCTTC.

The V and J genes are TRBV5-6 and TRBJ1-2, with D possibly TRBD1 on 6 matching bases. Between the trimmed V and J ends, which lost 4 bases and 4 bases, there was a span of 14 bases. The CDR3 extends over 14 amino acids. CDR1 and CDR2 from the germline V gene are SGHDT and YYEEEE. CDR3 residues: CASSLGGQIYGYTF. The CDR3 DNA is TGTGCCAGCAGCCTTGGCGGACAGATCTATGGCTACACCTTC.

The V gene is TRBV27, the J gene TRBJ2-1; 11 bases map to TRBD2. The V gene's germline CDR1 is MNHEY and CDR2 SMNVEV (reference sequence). The CDR3 consists of 15 residues. The V and J ends lost 3 bases and 3 bases, in that order; junction bases with no gene match: 1. The CDR3 sequence: CASSFGTSGYNEQFF. DNA of the CDR3: TGTGCCAGCAGTTTTGGGACTAGCGGCTACAATGAGCAGTTCTTC.

The genes are TRBV28 and TRBJ1-4; no clear D. Trimming stripped 4 bases from V and 8 bases from J, with 17 bases between. CDR1 and CDR2 (germline): MDHEN, SYDVKM. The CDR3 totals 15 residues. Here the CDR3 reads CASSSPALGGEKLFF. The DNA for the CDR3 is TGTGCCAGCAGTTCCCCGGCACTCGGCGGGGAAAAACTGTTTTTT.

This CDR3 reads CSVSTASYGYTF. Written as DNA, the CDR3 is TGCAGCGTCTCGACAGCTTCCTATGGCTACACCTTC. The V gene is TRBV29-1, the J gene TRBJ1-2; the D gene is possibly TRBD1 (5 bases). V was cut by 6 bases and J by 4 bases, with 12 bases left in between. There are 12 residues in the CDR3. Germline V gene lookup returns CDR1 SQVTM and CDR2 ANQGSEA. Looking up the rest from reference TRBV29-1 and TRBJ1-2 gives the full variable domain: SAVISQKPSRDICQRGTSLTIQCQVDSQVTMMFWYRQQPGQSLTLIATANQGSEATYESGFVIDKFPISRPNLTFSTLTVSNMSPEDSSIYLCSVSTASYGYTFGSGTRLTVV.

This chain joins TRBV11-3 and TRBJ2-1; either TRBD1 or TRBD2 may supply D (6 bases each). The CDR3 is 16 amino acids. V dropped 5 bases and J dropped 0 bases, with 14 bases sitting between them. Per germline, CDR1 SGHNT and CDR2 YENEEA. CDR3 loop: CASSKGEAISYNEQFF. The CDR3 DNA sequence: TGTGCCAGCAGCAAGGGGGAGGCGATCTCCTACAATGAGCAGTTCTTC.

This clone was seen just once. The CDR3 DNA reads as TGTGCCAGCAACCTACGGGGGAGCGCAGATACGCAGTATTTT. Encoded protein: CASNLRGSADTQYF. The genes are TRBV11-2 and TRBJ2-3, with D perhaps matching TRBD2 (6 bases). The CDR3 runs to 14 residues. Germline lookup yields CDR1 SGHAT and CDR2 FQNNGV. Trimming stripped 7 bases from V and 4 bases from J, with 15 bases between.

The chain couples TRBV5-4 to TRBJ2-1; no definite D call. The V gene lost 4 bases and the J gene lost 7 bases, with 12 bases spanning the gap. The CDR3 covers 13 residues. In germline, CDR1 is SGHNT, CDR2 YYREEE (reference sequence). The CDR3 bases are TGTGCCAGCAGCAACGCCCTGAGTAATGAGCAGTTCTTC. Protein: CASSNALSNEQFF.

The chain is built from TRBV6-5 and TRBJ1-5, with 7 bases fitting TRBD1. The CDR3 is 15 residues long. V trimming: 5 bases; J trimming: 6 bases; junction bases outside the gene matches: 10. CDR1 and CDR2 from the germline V gene are MNHEY and SVGAGI. In DNA, the CDR3 is TGTGCCAGCAGTCCGGACAGGACGGGATCTCAGCCCCAGCATTTT. Translating gives CASSPDRTGSQPQHF.

This clone occurred once. This chain connects TRBV7-3 to TRBJ1-2; the D is unclear. In germline, CDR1 is SGHTA, CDR2 FQGTGA. V was trimmed by 0 bases and J by 8 bases, leaving 10 bases between them. The length of the CDR3 is 13 residues. The CDR3 loop reads CASSLTGVGGYTF. The CDR3, as DNA: TGTGCCAGCAGCTTAACGGGAGTCGGGGGCTACACCTTC.

This clone was observed once. The chain uses TRBV29-1 and TRBJ2-1; either TRBD1 or TRBD2 may supply D (5 bases each). Germline V gene sequence: CDR1 SQVTM, CDR2 ANQGSEA. V was clipped by 6 bases and J by 7 bases, with 22 bases between them. This CDR3 has 15 amino acids. CDR3 nucleotides: TGCAGCGTCAACCGGGACGCCAACGCGGGTAATGAGCAGTTCTTC. Translated, it gives CSVNRDANAGNEQFF.

In its sample, this clone was seen a few times. The chain employs TRBV5-4 and TRBJ2-7; TRBD1 might be the D (6 bases). Per germline, CDR1 SGHNT and CDR2 YYREEE (reference sequence). This CDR3 has 13 residues. Trimming pared 2 bases from V and 4 bases from J, leaving 10 bases between. CDR3 sequence: CASSFAGTYEQYF. The CDR3 coding sequence is TGTGCCAGCAGCTTTGCCGGGACATACGAGCAGTACTTC. The full variable domain, in which reference TRBV5-4 and TRBJ2-7 provide the parts outside the CDR3, is ETGVTQSPTHLIKTRGQQVTLRCSSQSGHNTVSWYQQALGQGPQFIFQYYREEENGRGNFPPRFSGLQFPNYSSELNVNALELDDSALYLCASSFAGTYEQYFGPGTRLTVT.

V usage is TRBV6-1 and J usage is TRBJ2-1; 7 nucleotides align to TRBD1. The germline gives CDR1 MNHNS, CDR2 SASEGT. V shed 7 bases, J shed 9 bases, and the junction held 9 bases outside the gene matches. The CDR3 consists of 13 residues. The CDR3 spells CASTRQGLGEQFF. DNA of the CDR3: TGTGCCAGCACCAGACAGGGCTTGGGTGAGCAGTTCTTC.

The V call is TRBV20-1, the J call TRBJ1-2; D not resolved. The germline V and J ends were trimmed by 0 bases and 12 bases, with 8 bases remaining between them. The CDR3 contains 10 residues. Germline V gene data show CDR1 as DFQATT and CDR2 as SNEGSKA (reference sequence). CDR3 loop: CSARDEVNTF. DNA for the CDR3: TGCAGTGCTAGAGACGAGGTGAACACCTTC.